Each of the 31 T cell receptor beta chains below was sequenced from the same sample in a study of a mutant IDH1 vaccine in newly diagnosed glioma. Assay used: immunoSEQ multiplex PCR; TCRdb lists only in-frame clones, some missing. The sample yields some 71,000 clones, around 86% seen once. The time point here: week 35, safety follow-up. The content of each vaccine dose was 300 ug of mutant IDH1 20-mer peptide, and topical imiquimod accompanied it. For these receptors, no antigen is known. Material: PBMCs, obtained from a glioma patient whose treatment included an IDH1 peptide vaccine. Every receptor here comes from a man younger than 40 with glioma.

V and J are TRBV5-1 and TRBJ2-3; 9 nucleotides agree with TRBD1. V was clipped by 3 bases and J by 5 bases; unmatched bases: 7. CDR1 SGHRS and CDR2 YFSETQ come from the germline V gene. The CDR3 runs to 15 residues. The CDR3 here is CASSSRDRVIDTQYF. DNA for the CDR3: TGCGCCAGCAGCTCCCGGGACAGGGTGATAGATACGCAGTATTTT.

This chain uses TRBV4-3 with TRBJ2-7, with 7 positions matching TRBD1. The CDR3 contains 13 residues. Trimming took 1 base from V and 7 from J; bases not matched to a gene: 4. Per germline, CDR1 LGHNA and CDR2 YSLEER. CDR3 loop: CASSQVTGKEQYF. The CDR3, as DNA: TGCGCCAGCAGCCAAGTGACAGGGAAAGAGCAGTACTTC.

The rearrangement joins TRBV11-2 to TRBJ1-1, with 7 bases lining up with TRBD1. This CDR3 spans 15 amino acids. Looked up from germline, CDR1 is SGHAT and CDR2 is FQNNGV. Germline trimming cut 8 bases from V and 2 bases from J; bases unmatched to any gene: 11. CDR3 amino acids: CASAWSGGINTEAFF. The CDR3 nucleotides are TGTGCCAGCGCTTGGTCAGGGGGAATAAACACTGAAGCTTTCTTT.

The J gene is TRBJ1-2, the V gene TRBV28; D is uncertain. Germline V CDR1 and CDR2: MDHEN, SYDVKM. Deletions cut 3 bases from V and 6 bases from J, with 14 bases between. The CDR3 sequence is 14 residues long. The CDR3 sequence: CASSFPGGPNGYTF. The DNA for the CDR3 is TGTGCCAGCAGTTTCCCAGGAGGGCCCAATGGCTACACCTTC.

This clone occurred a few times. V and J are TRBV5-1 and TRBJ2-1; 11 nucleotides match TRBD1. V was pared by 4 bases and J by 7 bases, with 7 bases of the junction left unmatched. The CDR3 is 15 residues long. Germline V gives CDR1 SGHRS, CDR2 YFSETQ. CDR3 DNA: TGCGCCAGCAGCCCGGGACAGGGGGGTGGGAATGAGCAGTTCTTC. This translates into CASSPGQGGGNEQFF. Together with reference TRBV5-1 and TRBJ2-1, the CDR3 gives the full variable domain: KAGVTQTPRYLIKTRGQQVTLSCSPISGHRSVSWYQQTPGQGLQFLFEYFSETQRNKGNFPGRFSGRQFSNSRSEMNVSTLELGDSALYLCASSPGQGGGNEQFFGPGTRLTVL.

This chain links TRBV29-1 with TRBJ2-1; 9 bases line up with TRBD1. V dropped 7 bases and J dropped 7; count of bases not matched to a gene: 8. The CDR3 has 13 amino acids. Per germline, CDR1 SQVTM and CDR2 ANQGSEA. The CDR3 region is CSGGTGIGNEQFF. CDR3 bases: TGCAGCGGGGGGACAGGGATAGGGAATGAGCAGTTCTTC.

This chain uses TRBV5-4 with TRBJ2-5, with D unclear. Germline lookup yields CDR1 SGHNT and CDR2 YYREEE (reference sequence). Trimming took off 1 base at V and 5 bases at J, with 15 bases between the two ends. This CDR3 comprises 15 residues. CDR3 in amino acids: CASSLWVSLGETQYF. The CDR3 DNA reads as TGTGCCAGCAGCTTGTGGGTCTCCTTGGGGGAGACCCAGTACTTC.

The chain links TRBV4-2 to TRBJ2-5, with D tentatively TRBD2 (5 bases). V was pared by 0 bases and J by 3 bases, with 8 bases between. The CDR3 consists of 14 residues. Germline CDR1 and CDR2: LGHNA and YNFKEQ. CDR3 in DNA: TGTGCCAGCAGCCAAGATCCAGCGGAAGAGACCCAGTACTTC. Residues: CASSQDPAEETQYF.

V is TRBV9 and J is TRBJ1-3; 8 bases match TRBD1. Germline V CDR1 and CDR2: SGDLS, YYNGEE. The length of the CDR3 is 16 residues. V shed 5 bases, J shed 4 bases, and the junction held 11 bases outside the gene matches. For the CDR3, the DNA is TGTGCCAGCAGTGCCCGCACCTGGACAGGGGGAAACACCATATATTTT. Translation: CASSARTWTGGNTIYF. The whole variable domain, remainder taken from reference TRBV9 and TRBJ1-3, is DSGVTQTPKHLITATGQRVTLRCSPRSGDLSVYWYQQSLDQGLQFLIQYYNGEERAKGNILERFSAQQFPDLHSELNLSSLELGDSALYFCASSARTWTGGNTIYFGEGSWLTVV.

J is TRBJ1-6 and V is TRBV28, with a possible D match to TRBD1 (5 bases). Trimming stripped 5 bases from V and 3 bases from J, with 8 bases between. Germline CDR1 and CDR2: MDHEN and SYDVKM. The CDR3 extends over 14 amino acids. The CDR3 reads CASSPDSYNSPLHF. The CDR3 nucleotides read TGTGCCAGCAGTCCCGACAGCTATAATTCACCCCTCCACTTT.

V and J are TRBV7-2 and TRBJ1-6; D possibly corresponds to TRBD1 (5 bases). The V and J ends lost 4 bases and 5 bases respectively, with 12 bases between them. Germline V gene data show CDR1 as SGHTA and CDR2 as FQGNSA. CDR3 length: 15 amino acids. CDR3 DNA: TGTGCCAGCAGCTCCAGACAGCCCGATAATTCACCCCTCCACTTT. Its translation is CASSSRQPDNSPLHF.

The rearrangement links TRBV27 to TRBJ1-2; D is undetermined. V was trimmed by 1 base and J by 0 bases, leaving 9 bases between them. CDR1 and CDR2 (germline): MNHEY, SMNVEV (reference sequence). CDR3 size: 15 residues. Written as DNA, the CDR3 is TGTGCCAGCAGTTTATACCCTCTCTCTAACTATGGCTACACCTTC. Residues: CASSLYPLSNYGYTF.

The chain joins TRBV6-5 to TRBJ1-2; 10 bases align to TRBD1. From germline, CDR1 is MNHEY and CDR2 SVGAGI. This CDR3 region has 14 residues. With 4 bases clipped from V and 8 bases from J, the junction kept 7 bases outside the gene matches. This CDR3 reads CASSSPGTGVGYTF. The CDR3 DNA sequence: TGTGCCAGCAGTTCCCCCGGGACAGGGGTGGGCTACACCTTC.

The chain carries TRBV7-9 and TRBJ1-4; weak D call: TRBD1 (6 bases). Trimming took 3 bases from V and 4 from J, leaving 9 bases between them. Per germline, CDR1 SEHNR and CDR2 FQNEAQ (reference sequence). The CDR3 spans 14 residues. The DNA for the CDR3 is TGTGCCAGCAGCTTCGACAGGTTTAATGAAAAACTGTTTTTT. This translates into CASSFDRFNEKLFF.

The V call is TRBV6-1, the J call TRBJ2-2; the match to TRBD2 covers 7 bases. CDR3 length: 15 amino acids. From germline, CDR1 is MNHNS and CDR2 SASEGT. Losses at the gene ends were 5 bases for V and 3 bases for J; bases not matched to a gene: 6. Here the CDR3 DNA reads TGTGCCAGCAGTCCCGGCGGGGGTTACACCGGGGAGCTGTTTTTT. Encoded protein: CASSPGGGYTGELFF.

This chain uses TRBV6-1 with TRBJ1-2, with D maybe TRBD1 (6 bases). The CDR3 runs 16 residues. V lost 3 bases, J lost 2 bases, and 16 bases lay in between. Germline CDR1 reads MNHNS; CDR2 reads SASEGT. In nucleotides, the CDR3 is TGTGCCAGCAGTGAGGGGGCTAGTGGGAACAACTATGGCTACACCTTC. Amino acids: CASSEGASGNNYGYTF.

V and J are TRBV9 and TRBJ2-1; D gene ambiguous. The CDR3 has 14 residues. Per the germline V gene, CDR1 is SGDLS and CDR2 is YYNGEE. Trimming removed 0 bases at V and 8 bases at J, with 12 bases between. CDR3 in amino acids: CASSVVVTDDEQFF. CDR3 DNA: TGTGCCAGCAGCGTAGTCGTCACAGACGATGAGCAGTTCTTC.

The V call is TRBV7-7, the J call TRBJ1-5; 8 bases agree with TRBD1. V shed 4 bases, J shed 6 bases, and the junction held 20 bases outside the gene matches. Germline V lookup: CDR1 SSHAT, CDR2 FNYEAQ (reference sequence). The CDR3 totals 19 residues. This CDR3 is CASSSRPRGQRGFGQPQHF. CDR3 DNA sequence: TGTGCCAGCAGCTCGAGGCCCAGGGGGCAGCGGGGCTTTGGTCAGCCCCAGCATTTT.

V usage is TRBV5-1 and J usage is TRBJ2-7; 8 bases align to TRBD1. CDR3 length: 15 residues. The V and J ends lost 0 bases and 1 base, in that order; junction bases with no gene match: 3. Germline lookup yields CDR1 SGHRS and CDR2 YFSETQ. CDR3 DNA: TGCGCCAGCAGCTTGGGGACAGGGTCGTCCTACGAGCAGTACTTC. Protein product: CASSLGTGSSYEQYF.

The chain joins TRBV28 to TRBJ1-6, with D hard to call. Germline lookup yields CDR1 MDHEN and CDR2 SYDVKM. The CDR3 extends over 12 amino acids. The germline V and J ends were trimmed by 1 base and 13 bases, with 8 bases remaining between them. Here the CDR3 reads CASSLYLSPLHF. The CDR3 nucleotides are TGTGCCAGCAGTTTATACCTATCCCCCCTCCACTTT.

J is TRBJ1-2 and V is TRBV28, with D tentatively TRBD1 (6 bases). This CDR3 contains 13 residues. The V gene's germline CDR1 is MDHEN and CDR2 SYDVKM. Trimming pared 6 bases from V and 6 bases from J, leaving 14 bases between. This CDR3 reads CASREQGGHGYTF. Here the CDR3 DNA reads TGTGCCAGCAGGGAACAGGGAGGCCATGGCTACACCTTC.

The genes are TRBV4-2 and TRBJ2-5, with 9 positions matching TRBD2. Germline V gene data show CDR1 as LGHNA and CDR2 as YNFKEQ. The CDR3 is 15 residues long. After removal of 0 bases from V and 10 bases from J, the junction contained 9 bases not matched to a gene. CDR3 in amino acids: CASSQEGIAGVVQYF. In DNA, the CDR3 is TGTGCCAGCAGCCAAGAAGGGATAGCGGGGGTGGTCCAGTACTTC.

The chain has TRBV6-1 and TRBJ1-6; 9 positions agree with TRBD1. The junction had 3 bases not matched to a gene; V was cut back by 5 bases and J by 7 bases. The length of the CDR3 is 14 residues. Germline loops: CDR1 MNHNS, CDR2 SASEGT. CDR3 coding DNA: TGTGCCAGCAGTCCCGGGACAGGGAATTCACCCCTCCACTTT. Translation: CASSPGTGNSPLHF.

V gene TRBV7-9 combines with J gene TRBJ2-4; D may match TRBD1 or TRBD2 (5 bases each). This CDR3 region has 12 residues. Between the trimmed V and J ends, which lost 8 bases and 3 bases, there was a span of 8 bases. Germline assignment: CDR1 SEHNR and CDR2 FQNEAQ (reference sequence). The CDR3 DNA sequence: TGTGCCAGCGGGGACCACAAAAACATTCAGTACTTC. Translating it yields CASGDHKNIQYF.

The CDR3 DNA reads as TGCGCCAGCAGCTCGGGACAGGCGTACAATGAGCAGTTCTTC. Encoded protein: CASSSGQAYNEQFF. This chain links TRBV5-1 with TRBJ2-1; 8 positions match TRBD1. After removal of 3 bases from V and 4 bases from J, the junction contained 3 bases not matched to a gene. Looked up from germline, CDR1 is SGHRS and CDR2 is YFSETQ. This CDR3 comprises 14 residues.

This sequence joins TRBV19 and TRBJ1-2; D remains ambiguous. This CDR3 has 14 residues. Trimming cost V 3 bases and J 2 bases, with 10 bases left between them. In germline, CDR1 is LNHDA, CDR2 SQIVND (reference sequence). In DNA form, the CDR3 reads TGTGCCAGTAGTATCGAGGGAATCAACTATGGCTACACCTTC. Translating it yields CASSIEGINYGYTF.

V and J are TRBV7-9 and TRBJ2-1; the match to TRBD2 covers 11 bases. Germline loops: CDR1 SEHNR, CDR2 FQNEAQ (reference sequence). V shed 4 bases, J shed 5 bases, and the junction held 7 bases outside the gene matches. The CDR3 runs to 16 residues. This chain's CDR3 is CASSYPSGLADNEQFF. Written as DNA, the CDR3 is TGTGCCAGCAGCTACCCCTCGGGACTAGCGGACAATGAGCAGTTCTTC.

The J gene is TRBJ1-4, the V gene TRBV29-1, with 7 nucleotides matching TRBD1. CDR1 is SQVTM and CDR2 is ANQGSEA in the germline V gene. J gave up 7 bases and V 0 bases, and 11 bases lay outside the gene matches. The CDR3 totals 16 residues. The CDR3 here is CSVEDLQRQGFEKLFF. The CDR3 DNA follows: TGCAGCGTTGAAGATCTACAGAGACAGGGATTTGAAAAACTGTTTTTT.

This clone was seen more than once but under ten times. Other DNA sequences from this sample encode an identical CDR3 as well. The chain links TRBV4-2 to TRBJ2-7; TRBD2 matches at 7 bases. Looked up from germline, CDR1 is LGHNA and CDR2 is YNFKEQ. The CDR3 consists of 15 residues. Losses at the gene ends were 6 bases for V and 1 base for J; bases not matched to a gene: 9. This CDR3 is CASRVTGGGSYEQYF. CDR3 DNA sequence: TGTGCCAGCAGGGTCACGGGAGGTGGGTCCTACGAGCAGTACTTC.

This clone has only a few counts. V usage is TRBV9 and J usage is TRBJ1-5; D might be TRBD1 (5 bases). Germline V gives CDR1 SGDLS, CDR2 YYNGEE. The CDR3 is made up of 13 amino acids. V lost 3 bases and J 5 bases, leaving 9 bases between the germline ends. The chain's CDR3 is CASSADMYQPQHF. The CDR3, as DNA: TGTGCCAGCAGCGCGGACATGTATCAGCCCCAGCATTTT.

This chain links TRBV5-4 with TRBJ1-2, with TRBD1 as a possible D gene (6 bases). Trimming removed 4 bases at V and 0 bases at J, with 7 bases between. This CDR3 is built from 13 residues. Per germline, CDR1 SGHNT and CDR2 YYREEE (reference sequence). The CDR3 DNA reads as TGTGCCAGCAGCCCAGGGGCTAACTATGGCTACACCTTC. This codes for CASSPGANYGYTF. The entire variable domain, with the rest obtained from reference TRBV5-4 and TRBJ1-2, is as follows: ETGVTQSPTHLIKTRGQQVTLRCSSQSGHNTVSWYQQALGQGPQFIFQYYREEENGRGNFPPRFSGLQFPNYSSELNVNALELDDSALYLCASSPGANYGYTFGSGTRLTVV.